This TCR beta chain was recovered during a study of T cell repertoires in cytomegalovirus infection. Study background: The authors relied on CMV epitopes, both recently identified HLA-C-restricted and well-studied HLA-B-restricted. TCR beta signatures that were public indicated CMV infection and matching HLA type.

The study's findings and limits: The ex vivo response was dominated by HLA-C-restricted CMV-specific TCR beta clonotypes. Public TCR beta family frequency separated CMV-and-HLA carriers, including in an independent cohort.

Comments on this clonotype: Its specificity is not known.

TCRdb reprocessed the reads with MiXCR, giving one entry per CDR3 protein. The sample lists over 250,000 distinct CDR3 sequences, roughly a fifth seen once, with about 20% in the top ten. CDR1 and CDR2 (germline): MNHNS, SASEGT. The CDR3 is made up of 12 amino acids. The germline V and J ends were trimmed by 6 bases and 2 bases, with 6 bases remaining between them. The input for sequencing was cultured PBMCs, taken from culture after CMV antigen stimulation. V usage is TRBV6-1 and J usage is TRBJ2-3; D is unclear. The sequence was obtained from a human donor in good health (CMV status not recorded). Some clones in this sample may be carry-over from other donors' samples. CDR3 sequence (DNA): TGTGCCAGCAGGCAAAACACAGATACGCAGTATTTT. Protein product: CASRQNTDTQYF.